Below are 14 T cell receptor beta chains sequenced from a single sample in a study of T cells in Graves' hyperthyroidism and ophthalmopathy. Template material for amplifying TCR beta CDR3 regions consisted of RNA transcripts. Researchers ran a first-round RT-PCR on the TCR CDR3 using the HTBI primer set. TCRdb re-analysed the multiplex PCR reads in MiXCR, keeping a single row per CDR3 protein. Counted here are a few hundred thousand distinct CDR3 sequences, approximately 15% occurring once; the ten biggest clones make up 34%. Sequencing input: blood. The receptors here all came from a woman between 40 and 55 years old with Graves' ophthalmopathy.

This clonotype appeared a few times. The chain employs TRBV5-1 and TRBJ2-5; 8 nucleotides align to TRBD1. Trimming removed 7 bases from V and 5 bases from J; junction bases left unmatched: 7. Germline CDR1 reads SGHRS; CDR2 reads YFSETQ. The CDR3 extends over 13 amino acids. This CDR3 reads CASRTGIWETQYF. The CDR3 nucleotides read TGCGCCAGCCGGACAGGGATATGGGAGACCCAGTACTTC.

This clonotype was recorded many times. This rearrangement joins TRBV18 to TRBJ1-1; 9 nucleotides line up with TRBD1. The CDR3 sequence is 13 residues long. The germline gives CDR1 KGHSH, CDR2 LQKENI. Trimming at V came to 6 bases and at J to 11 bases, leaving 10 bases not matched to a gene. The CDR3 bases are TGTGCCAGCTCGTCCGGGACAGGGTACAATGCTTTCTTT. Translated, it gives CASSSGTGYNAFF.

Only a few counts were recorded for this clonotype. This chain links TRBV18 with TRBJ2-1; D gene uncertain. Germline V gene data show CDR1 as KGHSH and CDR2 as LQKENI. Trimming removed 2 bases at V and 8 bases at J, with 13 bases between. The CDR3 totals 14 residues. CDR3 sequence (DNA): TGTGCCAGCTCACCATGGGTAGAAGGCGATGAGCAGTTCTTC. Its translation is CASSPWVEGDEQFF.

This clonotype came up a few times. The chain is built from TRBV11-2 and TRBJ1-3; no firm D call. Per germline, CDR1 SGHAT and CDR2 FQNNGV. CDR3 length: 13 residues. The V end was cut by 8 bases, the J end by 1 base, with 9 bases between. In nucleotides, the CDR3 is TGTGCCAGCCGACATAGTTCTGGAAACACCATATATTTT. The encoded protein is CASRHSSGNTIYF.

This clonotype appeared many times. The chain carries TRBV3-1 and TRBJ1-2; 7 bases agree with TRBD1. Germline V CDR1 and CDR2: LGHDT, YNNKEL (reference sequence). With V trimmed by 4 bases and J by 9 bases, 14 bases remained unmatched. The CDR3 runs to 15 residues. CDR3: CASSLSLTGTESYTF. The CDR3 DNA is TGTGCCAGCAGCCTGTCCTTGACAGGGACGGAGAGCTACACCTTC.

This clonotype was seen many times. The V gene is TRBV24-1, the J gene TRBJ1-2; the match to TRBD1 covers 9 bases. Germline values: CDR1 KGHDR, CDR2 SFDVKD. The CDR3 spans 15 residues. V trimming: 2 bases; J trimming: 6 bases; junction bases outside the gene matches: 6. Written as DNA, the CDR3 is TGTGCCACCAGTGATTCGGCGACAGGGGGGGATGGCTACACCTTC. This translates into CATSDSATGGDGYTF.

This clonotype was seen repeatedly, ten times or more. This CDR3 reads CSAHLIVEGYTF. CDR3 nucleotide sequence: TGCAGTGCCCATTTAATAGTTGAGGGCTACACCTTC. The chain is built from TRBV20-1 and TRBJ1-2; no reliable D call. Germline CDR1 and CDR2: DFQATT and SNEGSKA (reference sequence). This CDR3 spans 12 amino acids. With 6 bases removed from V and 8 bases from J, the gap between germline ends came to 16 bases.

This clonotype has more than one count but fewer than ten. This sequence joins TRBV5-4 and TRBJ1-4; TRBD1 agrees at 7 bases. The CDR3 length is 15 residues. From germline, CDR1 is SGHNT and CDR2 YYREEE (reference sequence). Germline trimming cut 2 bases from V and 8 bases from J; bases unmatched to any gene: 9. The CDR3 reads CASSFGDRGSEKLFF. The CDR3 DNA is TGTGCCAGCAGCTTCGGGGACAGAGGCTCCGAAAAACTGTTTTTT.

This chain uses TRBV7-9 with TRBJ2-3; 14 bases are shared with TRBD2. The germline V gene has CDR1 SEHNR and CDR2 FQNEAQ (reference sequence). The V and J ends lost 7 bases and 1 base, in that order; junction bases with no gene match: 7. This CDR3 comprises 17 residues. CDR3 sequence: CASTGLAGGPRTDTQYF. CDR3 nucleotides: TGTGCCAGCACAGGACTAGCGGGAGGACCTCGCACAGATACGCAGTATTTT. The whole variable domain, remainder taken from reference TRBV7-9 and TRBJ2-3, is DTGVSQNPRHKITKRGQNVTFRCDPISEHNRLYWYRQTLGQGPEFLTYFQNEAQLEKSRLLSDRFSAERPKGSFSTLEIQRTEQGDSAMYLCASTGLAGGPRTDTQYFGPGTRLTVL.

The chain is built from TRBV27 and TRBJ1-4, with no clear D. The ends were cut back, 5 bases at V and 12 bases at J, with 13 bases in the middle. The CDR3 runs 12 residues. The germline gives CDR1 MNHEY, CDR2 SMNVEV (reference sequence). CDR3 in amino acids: CASSPSGRQLFF. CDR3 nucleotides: TGTGCCAGCAGTCCCTCCGGGAGGCAACTGTTTTTT.

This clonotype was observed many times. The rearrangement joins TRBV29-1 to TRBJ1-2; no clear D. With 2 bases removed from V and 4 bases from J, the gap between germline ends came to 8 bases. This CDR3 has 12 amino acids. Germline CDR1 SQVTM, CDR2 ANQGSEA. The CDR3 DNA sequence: TGCAGCGTTGAAAAGGGAGGCTATGGCTACACCTTC. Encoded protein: CSVEKGGYGYTF.

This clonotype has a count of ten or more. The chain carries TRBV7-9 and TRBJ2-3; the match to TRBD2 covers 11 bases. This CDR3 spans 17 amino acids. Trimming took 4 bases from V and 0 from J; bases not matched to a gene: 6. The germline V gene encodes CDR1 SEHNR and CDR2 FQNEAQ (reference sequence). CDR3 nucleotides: TGTGCCAGCAGCTACCGGACTAGCGGGTCTAGCACAGATACGCAGTATTTT. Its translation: CASSYRTSGSSTDTQYF.

The CDR3 nucleotides read TGTGCCATCAGGACTGAAGAGACCCAGTACTTC. Protein sequence: CAIRTEETQYF. The J gene is TRBJ2-5, the V gene TRBV10-3; D unclear. Germline V gene data show CDR1 as ENHRY and CDR2 as SYGVKD. Trimming removed 6 bases from V and 3 bases from J, with 5 bases in between. The CDR3 consists of 11 residues.

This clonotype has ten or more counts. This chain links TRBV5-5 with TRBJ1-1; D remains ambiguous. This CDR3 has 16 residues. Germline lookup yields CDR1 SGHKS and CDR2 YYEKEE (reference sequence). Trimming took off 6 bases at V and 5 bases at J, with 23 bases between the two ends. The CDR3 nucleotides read TGTGCCAGCACTCCAACGGAGGGCGCGTATTTGACTGAAGCTTTCTTT. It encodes CASTPTEGAYLTEAFF.